A selection of T cell receptor beta chains follows, all from one sample in a study of blood T cell repertoires in COVID-19. Produced via immunoSEQ multiplex PCR; TCRdb's table is partial and in-frame only. In the table there are 150,000 to 200,000 clones, around nine tenths of which are singletons. The sample comprised peripheral blood. All receptors derive from a man between 18 and 35 years old with active or convalescent COVID-19. The CDR3 runs from the conserved cysteine through the conserved F or W. D genes are given only for firm matches. Some rows mark clone size as missing; the rest say once, few, many or name a class of expanded clone.

j_gene,v_gene,abundance,d_gene,CDR3aa,CDR3nt
TRBJ1-5,TRBV5-1,-,-,CASSLGVGGGNQPQHF,TGCGCCAGCAGCTTGGGAGTTGGCGGGGGCAATCAGCCCCAGCATTTT
TRBJ1-1,TRBV25-1,-,-,CASRHTTEAFF,TGTGCCAGCAGGCACACCACTGAAGCTTTCTTT
TRBJ1-2,TRBV7-9,-,TRBD1,CASSGRDRGVNGYTF,TGTGCCAGCAGCGGCCGGGACAGGGGTGTGAATGGCTACACCTTC
TRBJ1-1,TRBV24-1,-,TRBD1,CATSDPSGTGEEAFF,TGTGCCACCAGTGACCCCTCCGGGACAGGGGAGGAAGCTTTCTTT
TRBJ1-2,TRBV6-1,-,-,CASSESPGMNYGYTF,TGTGCCAGCAGTGAATCCCCAGGGATGAACTATGGCTACACCTTC
TRBJ2-1,TRBV10-1,few,-,CASSELPGLGVSTYNEQFF,TGCGCCAGCAGTGAACTTCCCGGACTCGGGGTGAGCACCTACAATGAGCAGTTCTTC
TRBJ1-4,TRBV4-1,once,-,CASSKLTGEKLFF,TGCGCCAGCAGCAAGCTGACGGGTGAAAAACTGTTTTTT
TRBJ2-2,TRBV5-1,-,-,CASSFGGIRGTGELFF,TGCGCCAGCAGCTTCGGCGGGATTAGGGGCACCGGGGAGCTGTTTTTT
TRBJ2-5,TRBV11-2,once,-,CASSIRAEETQYF,TGTGCCAGCAGCATCAGGGCGGAAGAGACCCAGTACTTC
TRBJ2-6,TRBV10-3,-,-,CAISDVTNSGANVLTF,TGTGCCATCAGCGATGTCACTAACTCTGGGGCCAACGTCCTGACTTTC
TRBJ1-1,TRBV7-8,-,-,CASSPSAGILTEAFF,TGTGCCAGCAGCCCCTCCGCAGGCATACTGACTGAAGCTTTCTTT
TRBJ1-6,TRBV14,-,TRBD1,CASSQLTGRFHNSPLHF,TGTGCCAGCAGCCAATTGACAGGGCGTTTTCATAATTCACCCCTCCACTTT
TRBJ2-2,TRBV7-8,-,-,CASSLIRAGDTGELFF,TGTGCCAGCAGCCTTATTAGGGCAGGGGACACCGGGGAGCTGTTTTTT
TRBJ2-1,TRBV6-5,-,-,CASSYIGGNEQFF,TGTGCCAGCAGTTATATAGGGGGCAATGAGCAGTTCTTC
TRBJ1-4,TRBV4-1,-,TRBD1,CASSPFGQEYEKLFF,TGCGCCAGCAGCCCCTTCGGACAGGAATATGAAAAACTGTTTTTT
TRBJ1-5,TRBV5-8,-,-,CASSLQVLMNQPQHF,TGTGCCAGCAGCTTGCAGGTTCTCATGAATCAGCCCCAGCATTTT
TRBJ2-5,TRBV11-3,-,-,CASSFWGLETQYF,TGTGCCAGCAGCTTCTGGGGGCTAGAGACCCAGTACTTC
TRBJ1-1,TRBV30,-,TRBD1,CAWSGQGWAEAFF,TGTGCCTGGAGTGGACAGGGGTGGGCTGAAGCTTTCTTT
TRBJ1-5,TRBV7-8,-,-,CASSTRGGRRPQHF,TGTGCCAGCAGCACTCGGGGGGGACGGCGGCCCCAGCATTTT
TRBJ2-3,TRBV4-1,-,TRBD1,CASSHPTGGPDTQYF,TGCGCCAGCAGCCACCCGACAGGGGGTCCAGATACGCAGTATTTT
TRBJ2-5,TRBV12-3/TRBV12-4,-,-,CASSPGAAETQYF,TGTGCCAGCAGTCCCGGTGCGGCGGAGACCCAGTACTTC
TRBJ1-1,TRBV6-6,-,-,CASSPKTGRGTEAFF,TGTGCCAGCAGTCCCAAGACAGGCCGTGGCACTGAAGCTTTCTTT
TRBJ1-2,TRBV7-2,-,-,CASSLSQGLGINGYTF,TGTGCCAGCAGCTTATCCCAGGGGTTAGGTATTAATGGCTACACCTTC
TRBJ2-5,TRBV7-2,-,-,CASSLQGAGAFQETQYF,TGTGCCAGCAGCTTACAGGGCGCCGGAGCCTTCCAAGAGACCCAGTACTTC
TRBJ1-2,TRBV6-5,-,TRBD1,CASTTNRGANYGYTF,TGTGCCAGCACCACGAACAGGGGAGCTAACTATGGCTACACCTTC
TRBJ2-5,TRBV6-2/TRBV6-3,-,-,CASSYSLSGAETQYF,TGTGCCAGCAGTTACTCGTTATCGGGAGCGGAGACCCAGTACTTC
TRBJ1-1,TRBV29-1,-,-,CSVERLNTEAFF,TGCAGCGTTGAGAGGCTTAACACTGAAGCTTTCTTT
TRBJ2-3,TRBV9,once,-,CASSVDLPTGDTQYF,TGTGCCAGCAGCGTAGATCTACCGACGGGTGATACGCAGTATTTT
TRBJ1-5,TRBV2,-,-,CASRRGGQMVQPQHF,TGTGCCAGCAGGAGGGGGGGGCAGATGGTGCAGCCCCAGCATTTT
TRBJ1-1,TRBV5-1,-,-,CASSSNSDFDHAEAFF,TGCGCCAGCAGCTCCAATTCTGACTTCGATCACGCTGAAGCTTTCTTT
TRBJ2-2,TRBV4-2,-,-,CASSRTSGELFF,TGTGCCAGCAGCCGCACTAGCGGGGAGCTGTTTTTT
TRBJ2-2,TRBV7-2,-,-,CASSLRGGVRLGPGELFF,TGTGCCAGCAGCCTCCGTGGAGGGGTGCGCCTGGGGCCCGGGGAGCTGTTTTTT
TRBJ1-5,TRBV7-9,few,TRBD1,CASSAGQGANQPQHF,TGTGCCAGCAGCGCAGGACAGGGAGCCAATCAGCCCCAGCATTTT
TRBJ2-5,TRBV6-1,-,-,CASRKRNQETQYF,TGTGCCAGCCGTAAGCGGAACCAAGAGACCCAGTACTTC
TRBJ1-5,TRBV6-5,-,-,CAHTSEGQPQHF,TGTGCCCATACCTCCGAGGGACAGCCCCAGCATTTT
TRBJ1-1,TRBV29-1,-,-,CRASDSREAFF,TGCAGAGCTTCAGACAGCCGTGAGGCTTTCTTT
TRBJ2-7,TRBV20-1,-,-,CSASRPGMGLEQYF,TGCAGTGCTAGTCGTCCCGGGATGGGACTCGAGCAGTACTTC
TRBJ1-2,TRBV28,-,TRBD1,CASSLWTGATDGYTF,TGTGCCAGCAGTTTATGGACAGGGGCGACCGATGGCTACACCTTC
TRBJ1-2,TRBV19,-,-,CASSDSNYGYTF,TGTGCCAGTAGTGACAGTAACTATGGCTACACCTTC
TRBJ2-2,TRBV11-3,-,-,CASSFTGEVGELFF,TGTGCCAGCAGCTTCACAGGGGAGGTCGGGGAGCTGTTTTTT
TRBJ2-5,TRBV7-2,-,TRBD1,CASSRGQRETQYF,TGTGCCAGCAGCCGGGGACAGAGAGAGACCCAGTACTTC
TRBJ2-5,TRBV9,-,TRBD1,CASSPYDRAIETQYF,TGTGCCAGCAGCCCATACGACAGGGCCATCGAGACCCAGTACTTC
TRBJ1-3,TRBV30,-,-,CAWSRPQGGNTIYF,TGTGCCTGGAGTAGGCCCCAGGGGGGAAACACCATATATTTT
TRBJ2-1,TRBV10-3,-,TRBD1,CAIRGRGQGEKGSYNEQFF,TGTGCCATCAGGGGCCGGGGACAGGGGGAGAAAGGCTCCTACAATGAGCAGTTCTTC
TRBJ1-2,TRBV9,-,TRBD1,CASSVGGQAYYGYTF,TGTGCCAGCAGCGTAGGCGGACAGGCCTACTATGGCTACACCTTC
TRBJ1-2,TRBV3-1/TRBV3-2,-,TRBD1,CASSRRTGGDGYTF,TGTGCCAGCAGCCGAAGGACAGGGGGCGATGGCTACACCTTC
TRBJ1-3,TRBV2,few,-,CASSEVLPSSGNTIYF,TGTGCCAGCAGTGAAGTCTTACCGAGCTCTGGAAACACCATATATTTT